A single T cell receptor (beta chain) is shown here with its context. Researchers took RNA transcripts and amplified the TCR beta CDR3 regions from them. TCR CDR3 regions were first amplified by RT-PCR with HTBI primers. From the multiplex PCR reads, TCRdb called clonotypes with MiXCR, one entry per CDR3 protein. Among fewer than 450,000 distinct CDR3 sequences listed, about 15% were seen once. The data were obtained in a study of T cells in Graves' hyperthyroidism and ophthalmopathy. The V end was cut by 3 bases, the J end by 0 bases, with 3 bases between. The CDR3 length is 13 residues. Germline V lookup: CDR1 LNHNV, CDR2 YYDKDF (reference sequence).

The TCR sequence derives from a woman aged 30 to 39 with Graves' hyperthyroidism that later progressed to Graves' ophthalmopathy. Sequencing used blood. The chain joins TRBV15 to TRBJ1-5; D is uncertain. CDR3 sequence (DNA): TGTGCCACCAGCAGCTATAGCAATCAGCCCCAGCATTTT. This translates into CATSSYSNQPQHF. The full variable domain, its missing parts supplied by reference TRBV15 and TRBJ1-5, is DAMVIQNPRYQVTQFGKPVTLSCSQTLNHNVMYWYQQKSSQAPKLLFHYYDKDFNNEADTPDNFQSRRPNTSFCFLDIRSPGLGDTAMYLCATSSYSNQPQHFGDGTRLSIL.